This T cell receptor (beta chain) originates from a study of somatic mutations in cytotoxic T cells in rheumatoid arthritis. Turning to the study itself: A subset of V beta antibody-stained T-cell populations was isolated by flow sorting, reaching nearly 100% purity, and this subset included V beta1+ cells that went on to TCRB sequencing.

The repertoire was sequenced with immunoSEQ multiplex PCR; TCRdb's copy has only in-frame clones and lacks some. Counted here are about 15,000 clones, 65% to 75% occurring once; the ten biggest clones make up around 14%. Of note for this clone: Antigen: not known.

Once isolated by positive magnetic bead selection, the CD4+ and CD8+ cells had their purity checked by flow cytometry. Study findings and constraints: Significant differences in CD8+ T-cell clonality were not found between rheumatoid arthritis patients and healthy controls (age-matched). CD8+ clonality increased with age in rheumatoid arthritis patients but not in healthy controls.

The receptor was isolated from an adult with rheumatoid arthritis. Sequenced sample: CD8+ T cells sorted from blood.

In DNA form, the CDR3 reads TGTGCCAGCAGCCACCCTCGAAAGGGAACCTACGAGCAGTACTTC. The encoded protein is CASSHPRKGTYEQYF. The chain carries TRBV14 and TRBJ2-7; D is uncertain. The CDR3 consists of 15 residues. Trimming pared 3 bases from V and 2 bases from J, leaving 14 bases between. Germline V gene lookup returns CDR1 SGHDN and CDR2 FVKESK.